The clone carrying this TCR beta chain was observed a handful of times. The target antigen is unknown. TCRdb ran MiXCR on the RT-PCR reads and lists one entry per CDR3 protein. The sample includes 500,000 to 550,000 distinct CDR3 sequences, 6.5% to 8% of them seen just once. The data belong to a study of response to subunit inactivated influenza vaccine. Study-wide results and caveats: Each seasonal influenza vaccination, the authors suggested, recruits few new T cells.

The receptor comes from a man aged 50 to 69 who received an inactivated influenza vaccine. The material was PBMCs from blood, obtained about 24 months after vaccination.

This chain's CDR3 is CASSPGARVFLEQYF. CDR3 DNA sequence: TGTGCCAGCTCGCCCGGGGCCAGGGTTTTTCTCGAGCAGTACTTC. This chain links TRBV28 with TRBJ2-7; D tentatively reads TRBD1 or TRBD2 (5 bases each). Deletions cut 8 bases from V and 6 bases from J, with 23 bases between. The CDR3 runs 15 residues. The V gene's germline CDR1 is MDHEN and CDR2 SYDVKM.